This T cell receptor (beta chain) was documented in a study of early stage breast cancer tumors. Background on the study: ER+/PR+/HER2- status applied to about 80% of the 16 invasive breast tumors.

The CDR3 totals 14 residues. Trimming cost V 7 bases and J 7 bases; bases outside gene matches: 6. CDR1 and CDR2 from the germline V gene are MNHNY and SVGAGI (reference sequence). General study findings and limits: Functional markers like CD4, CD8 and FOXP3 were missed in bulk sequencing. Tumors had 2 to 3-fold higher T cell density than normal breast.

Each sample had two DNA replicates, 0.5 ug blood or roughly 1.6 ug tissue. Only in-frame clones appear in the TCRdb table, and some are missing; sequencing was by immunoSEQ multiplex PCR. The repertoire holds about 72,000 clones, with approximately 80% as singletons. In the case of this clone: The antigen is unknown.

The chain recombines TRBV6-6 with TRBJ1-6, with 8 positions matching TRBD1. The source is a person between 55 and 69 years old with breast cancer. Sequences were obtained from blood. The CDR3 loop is CASIGDRYNSPLHF. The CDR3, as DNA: TGTGCCAGCATCGGGGACAGGTACAATTCACCCCTCCACTTT.